The subject of this entry is one T cell receptor (beta chain). Its target antigen remains unknown. No base quality values were provided; no much bigger clone lies one nucleotide off. These data are taken from a study of cytomegalovirus exposure and HLA in healthy donors (dated by TCRdb to 2015 to 2018). For the wider study: According to an earlier analysis of 450 to 650 of the donors, about 170 million T cells yielded approximately 120 million unique TCR beta sequences and approximately 300 Gb of sequence data. The study was designed to test whether signatures of past pathogen exposure could be identified by cataloging public T cell receptors. Donor age, sex, ethnicity and CMV serostatus were compiled together with the repertoire data. HLA typing included class I and class II loci at four-digit resolution. Of the 350 to 400 genotyped donors, roughly 80% fell in the genetic ancestry cluster associated with self-reported Caucasian donors. Across around 400 genotyped donors of the cohort, an average of approximately 200,000 unique TCR beta nucleotide sequences per donor were sequenced, and about a sixth of those sequences were non-productive. Along with the approximately 600-subject first cohort, a separate validation cohort of some 130 different subjects was used. To study patterns of TCR occurrence, a later analysis re-analyzed previously published TCR beta repertoires from 500 to 850 donors and added high-resolution HLA genotyping. Rather than drawing on any new phenotypic data, the later analysis identified candidate immune exposures from TCR beta sequences and the way those sequences occurred across donors. The study used immunosequencing to profile the T cell repertoires of 670 or so subjects and linked those repertoires to cytomegalovirus serostatus. Genome-wide SNP genotypes for about 65% of the 666 donors were used in a later genetic analysis, which treated that subset as a discovery cohort. Roughly 5 DR-DQ haplotypes were handled as single units for association and clustering because linkage in the cohort was strong. The study combined high-throughput TCR immunosequencing, statistical association of individual TCRs with disease status, and machine learning to predict cytomegalovirus infection status. To decide whether each TCR beta V gene segment behaved as functional or pseudogenic, an earlier analysis of some 570 of the donors relied on high-throughput TCR beta sequencing. Every repertoire in the discovery cohort had been generated on one and the same sequencing platform. An early release that covered approximately 600 HLA-typed donors contained 250 to 350 gigabases of sequencing data and about 93 million unique TCR sequences. The number of donors typed differed by locus, with about 629-630 for A, B, C, DRB1 and DQB1, roughly 520 for DQA1, some 570 for DPA1, and under 490 for DPB1.

V and J are trimmed by 1 base and 4 bases, and the gene matches miss 5 bases of the junction. The germline V gene encodes CDR1 SEHNR and CDR2 FQNEAQ (reference sequence). From the cysteine through the phenylalanine, the CDR3 covers 16 amino acids. The CDR3 DNA has 48 bases and is translated from base 1. Receptor libraries were prepared by the immunoSEQ multiplex PCR assay. The multiplex PCR relied on a mix of 60 forward primers for TCR Vbeta segments and 13 reverse primers for TCR Jbeta segments. A multiplex PCR assay on genomic DNA amplified the CDR3 region of rearranged TCR beta genes. On the Illumina HiSeq System, the amplified TCR beta libraries were sequenced as 87-base-pair reads. As for the authors' bioinformatics: In a later analysis, tens of millions of unique TCR beta chains were counted across the roughly 610 repertoires, and approximately 11 million of these chains were shared by at least two donors. Raw reads were error-corrected and collapsed into unique sequences with a nearest-neighbor algorithm that merged closely related sequences to remove PCR and sequencing errors. Alignment of CDR3 sequences to IMGT reference sequences was used to assign V, D and J gene segments. For a sequence to be retained, a match of at least six nucleotides was required to both a V gene segment and a J gene segment. Rearrangements were called productive when the CDR3 lacked stop codons and stayed in frame with V and J; all others were non-productive. CDR3 was defined by IMGT convention, running from the second conserved V-encoded cysteine to the conserved J-encoded phenylalanine. The earlier analysis of about 610 of the donors excluded any sequence lacking an unambiguous match to a single V gene segment. An earlier analysis of fewer than 750 of the donors called V segments functional above 56.7% productive rearrangements and segregating when the between-donor standard deviation exceeded 5%. A statistical classification framework was built to diagnose cytomegalovirus status from the catalog of TCR beta chain sequences. In a later analysis, V and J genes were assigned by comparing TCR nucleotide sequences against IMGT/GENE-DB human TR gene sequences. The TCRdist pipeline was used in a later analysis to assign CDR3 sequences and most-parsimonious VDJ recombination scenarios. In a later analysis, each TCR beta chain was defined by its CDR3 amino acid sequence together with its V-gene family, and reads lacking a unique V-gene family were excluded. In a later analysis, approximately 590 highly shared, low-generation-probability nucleotide sequences were removed to address suspected cross-contamination and a sequencing artifact. For each public chain, a later analysis derived a clonal expansion index from normalized ranks of inferred template counts within each repertoire. In a later analysis, generation probabilities were computed using a VDJ recombination model fitted to out-of-frame rearrangements, and the results were checked against IGoR. Hypergeometric tests were used in a later analysis to score TCR-TCR, TCR-HLA and TCR-CMV co-occurrence, with a repertoire-size bias correction applied to the TCR pairs. False discovery rates were estimated in a later analysis by permuting HLA or CMV assignments 20 times. In a later analysis, co-occurring TCRs were grouped using DBSCAN, with TCRdist sequence similarity added in when clustering inside HLA-allele-positive subsets. Repertoires with fewer than 30,000 or more than 120,000 public chains, plus five repertoires with anomalous nucleotide sharing, were excluded from co-occurrence clustering. TCRdb obtained this table from immuneACCESS and retained in-frame rearrangements with V and J assigned. These tables miss some clones; where compared with another copy, unresolved V genes account for less than half of the shortfall, and the remainder is unexplained. Clone size and V and J calls were adopted from that table, with D and trimming inferred from the DNA. The sample table shows under 200,000 clones, and approximately 80% are seen once. 4.5% to 5.5% of the sample goes to the ten largest clones.

In total, over 600 healthy bone marrow donors made up the cohort. All cohort members were sampled while nominally healthy, although unrecorded immune exposures were likely present. The donor tested CMV seropositive, placing the donor among the 289 seropositive members of the cohort. A peripheral blood sample was provided by each donor, and peripheral blood mononuclear cells were used for TCR beta sequencing. The Qiagen DNeasy Blood Extraction Kit was used to extract genomic DNA from the blood cell samples. What the authors observed across the whole study: In a later genetic analysis, fewer N-insertions in productive TCRs were reported among donors in an Asian-associated ancestry cluster than the 666-donor mean. In vitro tests confirmed that a few of the cytomegalovirus-associated TCR beta chains recognize cytomegalovirus antigens. In a later analysis, HLA-associated TCR beta chains were found to be more clonally expanded and to have lower generation probabilities than equally common non-associated chains. Because the 87-base-pair reads could not distinguish some IMGT-functional V segments, including TRBV6-2 and TRBV6-3, those segments were excluded. V-gene and J-gene trimming of TCR beta chains was associated with a missense DCLRE1C variant in a later genetic analysis, and the association was replicated in an independent cohort. A further reported finding was that TCR beta sequences accurately predicted the HLA-A and HLA-B alleles for most subjects in the first cohort. The earlier analysis of 450 to 700 of the donors excluded about 16 rarely observed V segments, including chromosome 9 orphons, because counts were too low. The classifier was reported to diagnose cytomegalovirus status with high specificity and sensitivity in both the original cohort and the validation cohort. This cohort had only TCR beta chains sequenced, and the lack of alpha or paired-chain data limited which features could be detected. The study gave a list of about 170 TCR beta chains associated with cytomegalovirus. Sequencing depth was assumed to be roughly uniform across donors in the presence/absence analyses, though that assumption may not hold. In a later analysis, most CMV-associated TCR beta chains were found to appear HLA-restricted, with HLA associations seemingly driven largely by CMV exposure. Several of the top co-occurrence clusters appeared to be linked to parvovirus B19, influenza, CMV and Epstein-Barr virus, according to a later analysis. Correlated functional status among segregating V segments might be attributable to linkage disequilibrium, but an unknown experimental factor could not be ruled out. Because HLA typing was missing for some donors at each locus, association tests included only the typed subset. Specific HLA alleles were associated with 15,000 to 20,000 TCR beta sequences at a false discovery rate of 0.05 in a later analysis. For the cohort, immune exposure information was limited to CMV serostatus. While some public TCRs were present in many individuals, most TCR sequences turned up only very rarely across donors. A cluster of highly shared sequence variants was judged likely to be a technical artifact of the sequencing pipeline. According to the authors, the approach could potentially be generalized to other disease states and immunological phenotypes. In a later analysis, TCR association rates were found to vary across HLA loci, with the most associated TCRs seen for DRB1 alleles and the fewest for HLA-C alleles. An earlier analysis of approximately 570 of the donors showed that most TCR beta V segments appeared in productive rearrangements either about 87% or about 30% of the time, which broadly matched IMGT annotations. When HLA alleles, especially DR and DQ, strongly co-occurred, TCR associations were difficult to assign to individual alleles.

The chain uses TRBV7-9 and TRBJ2-7, and 12 junctional nucleotides match TRBD2. Sequences were obtained from PBMCs. The clonotype comes from a woman in her 50s in good health and CMV-seropositive. The CDR3 corresponds to CASSLGTSGIFYEQYF. Read as DNA, the sequence is TGTGCCAGCAGCTTAGGGACTAGCGGGATTTTTTACGAGCAGTACTTC.